A selection of T cell receptor beta chains follows, all from one sample in a study of blood T cell repertoires in COVID-19. Sequencing used immunoSEQ multiplex PCR; TCRdb keeps in-frame clones, though not all of them. The data hold more than 110,000 clones, with about 88% observed a single time. The sample taken for sequencing was peripheral blood. Every receptor here comes from a man aged 50 or older with active or convalescent COVID-19. Both conserved end residues are part of each CDR3. Fields, in order: D gene, clone size, V gene, J gene, CDR3 DNA, CDR3 protein. A D gene is named only where the DNA matches it firmly. Size is omitted from some rows. Given values are once, few, many or a class for expanded clones.

d_gene: TRBD1
abundance: NA
v_gene: TRBV28
j_gene: TRBJ1-5
CDR3nt: TGTGCCAGCAGGTTACAGGGGTACGATGAGCATTTT
CDR3aa: CASRLQGYDEHF

d_gene: TRBD1
abundance: NA
v_gene: TRBV7-2
j_gene: TRBJ2-5
CDR3nt: TGTGCCAGCAGCTCGTTCCGGACAGGGCGTCAAGAGACCCAGTACTTC
CDR3aa: CASSSFRTGRQETQYF

d_gene: NA
abundance: NA
v_gene: TRBV6-5
j_gene: TRBJ1-1
CDR3nt: TGTGCCAGCATGATACAGGGCCTCCCTGAAGCTTTCTTT
CDR3aa: CASMIQGLPEAFF

d_gene: TRBD2
abundance: NA
v_gene: TRBV7-6
j_gene: TRBJ2-3
CDR3nt: TGTGCCAGCAGCTTAAAGCCGGGAGGGAAAGATACGCAGTATTTT
CDR3aa: CASSLKPGGKDTQYF

d_gene: NA
abundance: NA
v_gene: TRBV27
j_gene: TRBJ1-5
CDR3nt: TGTGCCAGCAAGGGGACGGGGGGATATAGCAATCAGCCCCAGCATTTT
CDR3aa: CASKGTGGYSNQPQHF

d_gene: NA
abundance: NA
v_gene: TRBV18
j_gene: TRBJ2-1
CDR3nt: TGTGCCAGCTCACTTTCGATTCGGGGGAATGAGCAGTTCTTC
CDR3aa: CASSLSIRGNEQFF

d_gene: TRBD2
abundance: NA
v_gene: TRBV24-1
j_gene: TRBJ2-1
CDR3nt: TGTGCCACCAGTGACGGGACTAGCGGGAGAGGGAGGCGTTTGGACAATGAGCAGTTCTTC
CDR3aa: CATSDGTSGRGRRLDNEQFF

d_gene: NA
abundance: NA
v_gene: TRBV10-3
j_gene: TRBJ2-7
CDR3nt: TGTGCCATCAGTGATCGGGACTCCCCCTACGAGCAGTACTTC
CDR3aa: CAISDRDSPYEQYF

d_gene: TRBD2
abundance: NA
v_gene: TRBV4-2
j_gene: TRBJ2-2
CDR3nt: TGTGCCAGCAGCCGAGGACTAGCGGGAGGGGGGGCAAACCCCGGGGAGCTGTTTTTT
CDR3aa: CASSRGLAGGGANPGELFF

d_gene: NA
abundance: NA
v_gene: TRBV4-1
j_gene: TRBJ1-5
CDR3nt: TGCGCCAGCAGCCAAGATGGAGCTAATCAGCCCCAGCATTTT
CDR3aa: CASSQDGANQPQHF

d_gene: TRBD2
abundance: NA
v_gene: TRBV7-3
j_gene: TRBJ2-3
CDR3nt: TGTGCCAGCAGCTTAGGGACTAGCGGGATGGGAACAGATACGCAGTATTTT
CDR3aa: CASSLGTSGMGTDTQYF

d_gene: TRBD2
abundance: NA
v_gene: TRBV18
j_gene: TRBJ2-7
CDR3nt: TGTGCCAGCTCGCGGACTAGCGGGAGCTACGAGCAGTACTTC
CDR3aa: CASSRTSGSYEQYF

d_gene: TRBD1
abundance: NA
v_gene: TRBV7-2
j_gene: TRBJ2-1
CDR3nt: TGTGCCAGCAGCTTAGGGGACAGGGGGCGACCACTAAAGTTCTTC
CDR3aa: CASSLGDRGRPLKFF

d_gene: NA
abundance: NA
v_gene: TRBV5-1
j_gene: TRBJ2-7
CDR3nt: TGCGCCAGCAGCTTACAGGGAACTCAAACCTACGAGCAGTACTTC
CDR3aa: CASSLQGTQTYEQYF

d_gene: NA
abundance: once
v_gene: TRBV2
j_gene: TRBJ1-1
CDR3nt: TGTGCCAGCAGTGCACATAAAGGGGTCGCTGAAGCTTTCTTT
CDR3aa: CASSAHKGVAEAFF

d_gene: TRBD1
abundance: NA
v_gene: TRBV5-1
j_gene: TRBJ1-5
CDR3nt: TGCGCCAGCAGCTTCAGAGGGGGCCAGAATCAGCCCCAGCATTTT
CDR3aa: CASSFRGGQNQPQHF

d_gene: NA
abundance: NA
v_gene: TRBV3-1/TRBV3-2
j_gene: TRBJ1-5
CDR3nt: TGTGCCAGCAGCCAAGAAGGGGGTAGCAATCAGCCCCAGCATTTT
CDR3aa: CASSQEGGSNQPQHF

d_gene: TRBD2
abundance: NA
v_gene: TRBV15
j_gene: TRBJ2-6
CDR3nt: TGTGCCACCAGCAGAGGGGGAGCGGGAGGGCCGAGGGCTGGGGCCAACGTCCTGACTTTC
CDR3aa: CATSRGGAGGPRAGANVLTF

d_gene: NA
abundance: once
v_gene: TRBV5-1
j_gene: TRBJ1-4
CDR3nt: TGCGCCAGCAGCGACCGGGGTGGACTTAGTAATGAAAAACTGTTTTTT
CDR3aa: CASSDRGGLSNEKLFF

d_gene: NA
abundance: once
v_gene: TRBV19
j_gene: TRBJ2-7
CDR3nt: TGTGCCAGTAGTATAGGGGCCGTCGCCTACGAGCAGTACTTC
CDR3aa: CASSIGAVAYEQYF

d_gene: NA
abundance: NA
v_gene: TRBV5-1
j_gene: TRBJ2-7
CDR3nt: TGCGCCAGCAGCTTGGCCCAACAGTACGAGCAGTACTTC
CDR3aa: CASSLAQQYEQYF

d_gene: NA
abundance: NA
v_gene: TRBV9
j_gene: TRBJ1-1
CDR3nt: TGTGCCAGCAGCGTAGGCTGGCTGAACACTGAAGCTTTCTTT
CDR3aa: CASSVGWLNTEAFF

d_gene: TRBD2
abundance: NA
v_gene: TRBV10-2
j_gene: TRBJ2-7
CDR3nt: TGCGCCAGCAGCTCCCTAGCGGGTCCCTACGAGCAGTACTTC
CDR3aa: CASSSLAGPYEQYF

d_gene: TRBD2
abundance: NA
v_gene: TRBV18
j_gene: TRBJ2-1
CDR3nt: TGTGCCAGCAGCGCGGCCAGCGGGAGTGGCAATGAGCAGTTCTTC
CDR3aa: CASSAASGSGNEQFF

d_gene: TRBD2
abundance: NA
v_gene: TRBV24-1
j_gene: TRBJ2-1
CDR3nt: TGTGCCACCAGTGGCCTAGCGGGAGGGCGGGATGAGCAGTTCTTC
CDR3aa: CATSGLAGGRDEQFF

d_gene: TRBD1
abundance: NA
v_gene: TRBV5-1
j_gene: TRBJ1-6
CDR3nt: TGCGCCAGCAGCCAATCCGGGACAGCAAATTCACCCCTCCACTTT
CDR3aa: CASSQSGTANSPLHF

d_gene: NA
abundance: NA
v_gene: TRBV29-1
j_gene: TRBJ1-4
CDR3nt: TGCAGCGCCGGCCAGGCGGGCGAAAAACTGTTTTTT
CDR3aa: CSAGQAGEKLFF

d_gene: NA
abundance: NA
v_gene: TRBV6-5
j_gene: TRBJ2-2
CDR3nt: TGTGCCAGCAGAAGACTGAAGAACACCGGGGAGCTGTTTTTT
CDR3aa: CASRRLKNTGELFF

d_gene: TRBD2
abundance: NA
v_gene: TRBV28
j_gene: TRBJ2-7
CDR3nt: TGTGCCAGCACCCAGGGTAGCGGGCGGAACGAGCAGTACTTC
CDR3aa: CASTQGSGRNEQYF

d_gene: NA
abundance: NA
v_gene: TRBV14
j_gene: TRBJ2-2
CDR3nt: TGTGCCAGCAGCCCCGGTTTTGGGGCCCCGAACACCGGGGAGCTGTTTTTT
CDR3aa: CASSPGFGAPNTGELFF

d_gene: NA
abundance: NA
v_gene: TRBV5-6
j_gene: TRBJ2-7
CDR3nt: TGTGCCAGCAGCTTCTTAGGGGAAGGTGAGCAGTACTTC
CDR3aa: CASSFLGEGEQYF

d_gene: TRBD2
abundance: NA
v_gene: TRBV4-1
j_gene: TRBJ2-5
CDR3nt: TGCGCCAGCAGCCAAGGTTGGGGACTAGCGACGGAGACCCAGTACTTC
CDR3aa: CASSQGWGLATETQYF

d_gene: TRBD2
abundance: NA
v_gene: TRBV29-1
j_gene: TRBJ2-3
CDR3nt: TGCAGCGTCGGCGTAGGTAGCGGGGTACCAGATACGCAGTATTTT
CDR3aa: CSVGVGSGVPDTQYF

d_gene: TRBD1
abundance: NA
v_gene: TRBV18
j_gene: TRBJ1-2
CDR3nt: TGTGCCAGCTCACCCGGGACAGGGAAGGGCTACACCTTC
CDR3aa: CASSPGTGKGYTF

d_gene: NA
abundance: once
v_gene: TRBV7-3
j_gene: TRBJ2-3
CDR3nt: TGTGCCAGCAGCTTATATAGCACAGATACGCAGTATTTT
CDR3aa: CASSLYSTDTQYF

d_gene: TRBD2
abundance: NA
v_gene: TRBV3-1/TRBV3-2
j_gene: TRBJ2-7
CDR3nt: TGTGCCAGCAGCCCGAAGCGGGAGCGACACGAGCAGTACTTC
CDR3aa: CASSPKRERHEQYF

d_gene: TRBD1
abundance: NA
v_gene: TRBV7-8
j_gene: TRBJ1-2
CDR3nt: TGTGCCAGCAGCGAGCGACCCGGGACAGGAGGCTACACCTTC
CDR3aa: CASSERPGTGGYTF

d_gene: NA
abundance: few
v_gene: TRBV11-2
j_gene: TRBJ1-6
CDR3nt: TGTGCCAGCAGCCTTCGACCGACAGAAGGTAGTTCACCCCTCCACTTT
CDR3aa: CASSLRPTEGSSPLHF

d_gene: NA
abundance: NA
v_gene: TRBV6-5
j_gene: TRBJ2-7
CDR3nt: TGTGCCAGCAGTTACGGGCGGAGGATGGGCTACGAGCAGTACTTC
CDR3aa: CASSYGRRMGYEQYF

d_gene: NA
abundance: NA
v_gene: TRBV28
j_gene: TRBJ1-2
CDR3nt: TGTGCCAGCAGTACCGTGGGGCCGGGCTACACCTTC
CDR3aa: CASSTVGPGYTF